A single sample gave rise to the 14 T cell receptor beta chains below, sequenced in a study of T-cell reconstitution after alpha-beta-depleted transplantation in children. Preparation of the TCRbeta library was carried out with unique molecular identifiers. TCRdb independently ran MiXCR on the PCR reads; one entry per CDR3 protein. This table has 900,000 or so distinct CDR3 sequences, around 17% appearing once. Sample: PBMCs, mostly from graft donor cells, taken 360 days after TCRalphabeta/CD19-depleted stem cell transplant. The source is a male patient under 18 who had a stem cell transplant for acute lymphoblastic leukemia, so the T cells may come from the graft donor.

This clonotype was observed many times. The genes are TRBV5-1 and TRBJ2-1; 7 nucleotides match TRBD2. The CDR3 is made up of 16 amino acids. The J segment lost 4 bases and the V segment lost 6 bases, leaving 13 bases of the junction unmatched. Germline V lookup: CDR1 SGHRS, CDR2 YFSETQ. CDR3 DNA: TGCGCCAGCACCGTAGCTCTCGGGAGGACGTACAATGAGCAGTTCTTC. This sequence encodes CASTVALGRTYNEQFF.

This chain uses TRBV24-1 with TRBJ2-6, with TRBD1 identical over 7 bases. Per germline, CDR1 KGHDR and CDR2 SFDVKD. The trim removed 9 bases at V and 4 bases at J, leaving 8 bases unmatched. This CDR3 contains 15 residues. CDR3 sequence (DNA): TGTGCCACCTTAGACAGGGTAGTGGGGGCCAACGTCCTGACTTTC. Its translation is CATLDRVVGANVLTF.

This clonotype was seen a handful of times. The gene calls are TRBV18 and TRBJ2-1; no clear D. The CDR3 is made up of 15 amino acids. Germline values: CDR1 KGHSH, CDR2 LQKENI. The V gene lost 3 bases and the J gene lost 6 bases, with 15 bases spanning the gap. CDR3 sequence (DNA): TGTGCCAGCTCACCCGAACCCGGGTTCAGCAATGAGCAGTTCTTC. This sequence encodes CASSPEPGFSNEQFF.

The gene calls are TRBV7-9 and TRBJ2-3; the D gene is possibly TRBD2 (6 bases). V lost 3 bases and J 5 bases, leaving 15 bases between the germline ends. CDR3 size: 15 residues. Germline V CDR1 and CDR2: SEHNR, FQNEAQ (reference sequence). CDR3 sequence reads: CASSFWREVEDTQYF. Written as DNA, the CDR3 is TGTGCCAGCAGCTTCTGGCGGGAAGTCGAAGATACGCAGTATTTT.

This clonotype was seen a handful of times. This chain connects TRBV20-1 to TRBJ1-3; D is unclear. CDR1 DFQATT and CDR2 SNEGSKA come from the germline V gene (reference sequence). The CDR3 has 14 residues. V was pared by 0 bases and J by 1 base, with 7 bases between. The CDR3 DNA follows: TGCAGTGCTAGAGACAGGACGTCTGGAAACACCATATATTTT. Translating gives CSARDRTSGNTIYF.

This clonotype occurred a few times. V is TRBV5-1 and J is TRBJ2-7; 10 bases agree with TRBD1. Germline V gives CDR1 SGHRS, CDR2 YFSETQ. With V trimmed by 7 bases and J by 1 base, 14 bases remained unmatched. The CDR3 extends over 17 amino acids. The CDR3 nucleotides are TGCGCCAGCGGAAGAGATAGGAGACAGGGGGCTTCCTACGAGCAGTACTTC. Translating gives CASGRDRRQGASYEQYF.

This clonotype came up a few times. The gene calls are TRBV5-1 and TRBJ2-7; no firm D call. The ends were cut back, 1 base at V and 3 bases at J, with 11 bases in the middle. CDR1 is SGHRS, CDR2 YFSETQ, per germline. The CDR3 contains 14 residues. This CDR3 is CASSLKAEYYEQYF. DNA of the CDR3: TGCGCCAGCAGCTTGAAGGCGGAATACTACGAGCAGTACTTC.

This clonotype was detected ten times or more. The DNA of the CDR3 is TGTGCCACCAGCAGAGGCGGGTTGAACCCAACAGATACGCAGTATTTT. Residues: CATSRGGLNPTDTQYF. The gene calls are TRBV15 and TRBJ2-3; D is possibly TRBD2 (5 bases). The V end was cut by 1 base, the J end by 3 bases, with 14 bases between. Germline CDR1 and CDR2: LNHNV and YYDKDF (reference sequence). This CDR3 is 16 amino acids long.

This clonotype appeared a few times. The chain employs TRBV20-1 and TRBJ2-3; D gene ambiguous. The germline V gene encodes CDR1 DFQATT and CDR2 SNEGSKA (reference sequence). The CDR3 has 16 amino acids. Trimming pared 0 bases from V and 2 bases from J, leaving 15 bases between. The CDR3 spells CSARDVSTAPTDTQYF. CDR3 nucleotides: TGCAGTGCTAGAGATGTATCAACGGCCCCCACAGATACGCAGTATTTT.

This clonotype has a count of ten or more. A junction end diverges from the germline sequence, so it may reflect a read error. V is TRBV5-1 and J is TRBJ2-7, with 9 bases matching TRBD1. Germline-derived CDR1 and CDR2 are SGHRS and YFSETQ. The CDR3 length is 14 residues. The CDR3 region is CASSLGQGFYEQYF. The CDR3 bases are TGTGCCAGCAGCTTGGGACAGGGTTTCTACGAGCAGTACTTC.

Written as DNA, the CDR3 is TGTGCCACCAGTGATTCAGGGTCTGGAAACACCATATATTTT. It encodes CATSDSGSGNTIYF. The V and J genes are TRBV24-1 and TRBJ1-3; weak D call: TRBD1 (5 bases). Trimming took 2 bases from V and 1 from J, leaving 5 bases between them. Per germline, CDR1 KGHDR and CDR2 SFDVKD. This CDR3 contains 14 residues.

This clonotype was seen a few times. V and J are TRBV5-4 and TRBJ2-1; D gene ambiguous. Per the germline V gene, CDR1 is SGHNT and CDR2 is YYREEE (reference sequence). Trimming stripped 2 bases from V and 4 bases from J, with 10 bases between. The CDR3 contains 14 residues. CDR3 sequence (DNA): TGTGCCAGCAGCTTTCAGTCGAGGTACAATGAGCAGTTCTTC. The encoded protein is CASSFQSRYNEQFF.

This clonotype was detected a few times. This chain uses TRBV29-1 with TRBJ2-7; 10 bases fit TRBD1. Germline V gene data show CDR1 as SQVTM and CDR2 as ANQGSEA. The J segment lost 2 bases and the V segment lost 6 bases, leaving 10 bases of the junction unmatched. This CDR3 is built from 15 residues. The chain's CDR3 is CSVDYPGTGAYEQYF. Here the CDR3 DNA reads TGCAGCGTCGACTACCCCGGGACAGGGGCCTACGAGCAGTACTTC.

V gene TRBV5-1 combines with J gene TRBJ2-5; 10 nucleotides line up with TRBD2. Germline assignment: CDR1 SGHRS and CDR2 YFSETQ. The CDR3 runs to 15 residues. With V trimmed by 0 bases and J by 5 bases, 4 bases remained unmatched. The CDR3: CASSLDSGREETQYF. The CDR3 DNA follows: TGCGCCAGCAGCTTGGACAGCGGGAGGGAGGAGACCCAGTACTTC.